The 5 T cell receptor beta chains listed next were all sequenced from one sample in a study of blood T cells in healthy people across ages. Next came a second PCR, run for about 7 to 12 cycles, which used a sample-barcoded 5' primer along with a J-beta primer mix. A single record per CDR3 protein comes from TCRdb applying MiXCR to the 5' RACE reads. The sample carries about 730,000 distinct CDR3 sequences, roughly 41% recorded once. The source material was blood. The source is a woman aged 55-69 years in good health.

The V call is TRBV9, the J call TRBJ2-1; 9 bases match TRBD2. V was pared by 0 bases and J by 9 bases, with 10 bases of the junction left unmatched. This CDR3 has 16 amino acids. Germline loops: CDR1 SGDLS, CDR2 YYNGEE. The CDR3 here is CASSVDWREGRFEQFF. The CDR3 DNA is TGTGCCAGCAGCGTAGATTGGCGGGAGGGCCGTTTTGAGCAGTTCTTC.

This chain uses TRBV20-1 with TRBJ1-4; 8 bases are a match to TRBD1. The length of the CDR3 is 16 residues. CDR1 is DFQATT and CDR2 is SNEGSKA in the germline V gene (reference sequence). Losses at the gene ends were 0 bases for V and 2 bases for J; bases not matched to a gene: 5. This CDR3 is CSARDLQGETNEKLFF. The CDR3 DNA sequence: TGCAGTGCTAGAGATCTACAGGGGGAGACTAATGAAAAACTGTTTTTT.

The chain is built from TRBV20-1 and TRBJ2-5; 10 bases map to TRBD2. The CDR3 length is 15 residues. V lost 4 bases, J lost 7 bases, and 12 bases stayed unmatched. CDR1 DFQATT and CDR2 SNEGSKA come from the germline V gene (reference sequence). The CDR3 DNA reads TGCAGTGCTAACCCTGAACTAGCGGGAATGGCGACCCAGTACTTC. This translates into CSANPELAGMATQYF.

The V and J genes are TRBV7-7 and TRBJ2-3, with TRBD2 identical over 9 bases. This CDR3 contains 17 residues. Looked up from germline, CDR1 is SSHAT and CDR2 is FNYEAQ (reference sequence). The V and J ends lost 7 bases and 5 bases, in that order; junction bases with no gene match: 16. The DNA for the CDR3 is TGTGCCAGCATTCCGGCGGGACTAGCCCGCCGTCAAGATACGCAGTATTTT. Protein: CASIPAGLARRQDTQYF. The complete variable domain, with remaining parts taken from reference TRBV7-7 and TRBJ2-3, reads GAGVSQSPRYKVTKRGQDVTLRCDPISSHATLYWYQQALGQGPEFLTYFNYEAQPDKSGLPSDRFSAERPEGSISTLTIQRTEQRDSAMYRCASIPAGLARRQDTQYFGPGTRLTVL.

The V and J genes are TRBV3-1 and TRBJ2-5; a weak D match, TRBD1 (6 bases). The end of the DNA is better explained by TRBJ2-7, so the J call may be wrong. CDR1 and CDR2 from the germline V gene are LGHDT and YNNKEL (reference sequence). The CDR3 is 14 amino acids. CDR3 sequence: CASSQRGRGGEQYF. DNA of the CDR3: TGTGCCAGCAGCCAACGTGGCAGGGGTGGCGAGCAGTACTTC.